Listed here are 20 T cell receptor beta chains from one sample, sequenced in a study of T cell changes during pregnancy in multiple sclerosis. Measured with immunoSEQ multiplex PCR; TCRdb has only the in-frame clones, and not every one. Counted here are under 50,000 clones, approximately 90% occurring once; the ten biggest clones make up over 0.55%. The specimen was CD4+ T cells from peripheral blood mononuclear cells, collected before pregnancy. These receptors were obtained from a female donor with multiple sclerosis, enrolled in a pregnancy study.

The rearrangement uses TRBV4-2 and TRBJ2-1, with 9 bases that match TRBD2. CDR3 length equals 16 residues. Trimming took 1 base from V and 4 from J; bases not matched to a gene: 5. CDR1 and CDR2 from the germline V gene are LGHNA and YNFKEQ. CDR3 nucleotides: TGTGCCAGCAGCCAAGTCAACCTAGCGGGGTACAATGAGCAGTTCTTC. This encodes CASSQVNLAGYNEQFF.

This clone was seen once. The rearrangement links TRBV30 to TRBJ1-3; D perhaps matches TRBD1 (6 bases). The CDR3 spans 14 residues. V was trimmed by 2 bases and J by 2 bases, leaving 10 bases between them. Germline V gene sequence: CDR1 GTSNPN, CDR2 SVGIG (reference sequence). CDR3 amino acids: CAWSRGGTGNTIYF. The CDR3 nucleotides read TGTGCCTGGAGTAGGGGGGGCACTGGAAACACCATATATTTT.

This clone was detected only a few times. The V call is TRBV7-3, the J call TRBJ2-1; 11 nucleotides match TRBD2. After removal of 8 bases from V and 0 bases from J, the junction contained 3 bases not matched to a gene. The germline V gene encodes CDR1 SGHTA and CDR2 FQGTGA. The CDR3 runs 15 residues. In DNA, the CDR3 is TGTGCCAGCGGGCTAGCGGGGGGCTCCTACAATGAGCAGTTCTTC. It codes for CASGLAGGSYNEQFF. The full variable domain, rest sourced from reference TRBV7-3 and TRBJ2-1, is GAGVSQTPSNKVTEKGKYVELRCDPISGHTALYWYRQSLGQGPEFLIYFQGTGAADDSGLPNDRFFAVRPEGSVSTLKIQRTERGDSAVYLCASGLAGGSYNEQFFGPGTRLTVL.

Here the CDR3 DNA reads TGTGCCACCGCCCCGAGTTCCACCGGGGAGCTGTTTTTT. The encoded protein is CATAPSSTGELFF. This chain uses TRBV2 with TRBJ2-2, with D uncertain. Trimming removed 10 bases at V and 4 bases at J, with 13 bases between. Germline V lookup: CDR1 SNHLY, CDR2 FYNNEI. The CDR3 sequence is 13 residues long.

The chain carries TRBV9 and TRBJ1-3; D remains unclear. The CDR3 length is 15 residues. Germline V gene data show CDR1 as SGDLS and CDR2 as YYNGEE. The V gene lost 4 bases and the J gene lost 0 bases, with 11 bases spanning the gap. DNA of the CDR3: TGTGCCAGCAGCCTGAGTCCTGTCTCTGGAAACACCATATATTTT. It yields the protein CASSLSPVSGNTIYF.

The V call is TRBV7-2, the J call TRBJ1-1, with 12 bases fitting TRBD1. Germline V gene data show CDR1 as SGHTA and CDR2 as FQGNSA. This CDR3 has 17 amino acids. V was pared by 6 bases and J by 3 bases, with 11 bases of the junction left unmatched. CDR3 in DNA: TGTGCCAGCAGGCGGGACAGGGGGCTGTTAGGGGACACTGAAGCTTTCTTT. Encoded protein: CASRRDRGLLGDTEAFF.

The rearrangement joins TRBV28 to TRBJ1-1, with D possibly being TRBD1 (5 bases). The length of the CDR3 is 17 residues. The V end was cut by 5 bases, the J end by 1 base, with 20 bases between. The germline V gene has CDR1 MDHEN and CDR2 SYDVKM. CDR3 loop: CASSPRGTGRGNTEAFF. The CDR3 DNA sequence: TGTGCCAGCAGTCCACGCGGGACTGGAAGGGGGAACACTGAAGCTTTCTTT.

V is TRBV7-9 and J is TRBJ1-5, with 7 positions matching TRBD1. Germline V gene sequence: CDR1 SEHNR, CDR2 FQNEAQ (reference sequence). The CDR3 spans 15 residues. V lost 3 bases, J lost 0 bases, and 2 bases stayed unmatched. The CDR3 DNA reads as TGTGCCAGCAGCTTTACAGGGGATAGCAATCAGCCCCAGCATTTT. As protein: CASSFTGDSNQPQHF.

The V call is TRBV19, the J call TRBJ1-5; TRBD1 matches 9 bases. CDR3 size: 13 residues. The V gene's germline CDR1 is LNHDA and CDR2 SQIVND (reference sequence). CDR3: CASTGGFGQPQHF. The CDR3, as DNA: TGTGCGTCCACAGGGGGCTTTGGTCAGCCCCAGCATTTT.

This clone has only one observation. The V gene is TRBV25-1, the J gene TRBJ2-5, with D possibly matching TRBD2 (5 bases). Per the germline V gene, CDR1 is MGHDK and CDR2 is SYGVNS. This CDR3 is 16 amino acids long. V shed 2 bases and J shed 2 bases, with 15 bases lying between them. CDR3 sequence reads: CASSEGERVFQETQYF. The CDR3 region has the DNA TGTGCCAGCAGTGAAGGGGAGCGAGTTTTTCAAGAGACCCAGTACTTC. The full variable domain, its missing parts supplied by reference TRBV25-1 and TRBJ2-5, is EADIYQTPRYLVIGTGKKITLECSQTMGHDKMYWYQQDPGMELHLIHYSYGVNSTEKGDLSSESTVSRIRTEHFPLTLESARPSHTSQYLCASSEGERVFQETQYFGPGTRLLVL.

Within the sample, this clone is medium-sized. The genes are TRBV2 and TRBJ1-3, with D possibly TRBD1 on 5 matching bases. The CDR3 runs to 19 residues. The V end was cut by 5 bases, the J end by 0 bases, with 23 bases between. Germline values: CDR1 SNHLY, CDR2 FYNNEI. Written as DNA, the CDR3 is TGTGCCAGCAGTCCGATTACCCCCGGGACTGTTGACTCTGGAAACACCATATATTTT. As protein: CASSPITPGTVDSGNTIYF.

This rearrangement joins TRBV6-1 to TRBJ1-1; a weak D match, TRBD1 (5 bases). V gave up 6 bases and J gave up 0 bases, with 14 bases separating them. Germline CDR1 is MNHNS and CDR2 is SASEGT. This CDR3 has 15 residues. Here the CDR3 reads CASSFRQPMNTEAFF. DNA of the CDR3: TGTGCCAGCAGCTTCAGACAGCCCATGAACACTGAAGCTTTCTTT.

The J gene is TRBJ2-5, the V gene TRBV7-7, with D possibly TRBD2 on 9 matching bases. The V gene's germline CDR1 is SSHAT and CDR2 FNYEAQ (reference sequence). There are 13 residues in the CDR3. CDR3 nucleotides: TGTGCTAGCGGGGGACAGGCCGGAGAGACCCAGTACTTC. Protein sequence: CASGGQAGETQYF.

The CDR3 sequence: CASGQGRNTEAFF. Written as DNA, the CDR3 is TGTGCCAGCGGGCAGGGAAGGAACACTGAAGCTTTCTTT. This chain connects TRBV6-1 to TRBJ1-1; maybe TRBD1 (5 bases). Trimming stripped 8 bases from V and 1 base from J, with 11 bases between. This CDR3 has 13 amino acids. Germline V lookup: CDR1 MNHNS, CDR2 SASEGT.

The sample holds one count of this clone. The CDR3 sequence is CASTADRGSNQPQHF. CDR3 sequence (DNA): TGTGCCAGCACCGCTGACAGGGGAAGCAATCAGCCCCAGCATTTT. This sequence joins TRBV28 and TRBJ1-5; the match to TRBD1 covers 8 bases. The CDR3 contains 15 residues. From germline, CDR1 is MDHEN and CDR2 SYDVKM. V was clipped by 7 bases and J by 1 base; unmatched bases: 6.

This chain uses TRBV19 with TRBJ2-1, with D perhaps matching TRBD2 (6 bases). The CDR3 runs 13 residues. CDR1 and CDR2 from the germline V gene are LNHDA and SQIVND (reference sequence). Trimming removed 2 bases from V and 7 bases from J, with 9 bases in between. The CDR3, as DNA: TGTGCCAGTAGTATACAACGGGGGAATGAGCAGTTCTTC. The encoded protein is CASSIQRGNEQFF.

This chain joins TRBV5-5 and TRBJ2-7; the D is unclear. CDR3 length: 13 residues. V was cut by 0 bases and J by 3 bases, with 7 bases left in between. Germline V gene data show CDR1 as SGHKS and CDR2 as YYEKEE (reference sequence). The CDR3 is CASSLATDYEQYF. The CDR3 region has the DNA TGTGCCAGCAGCTTGGCTACTGACTACGAGCAGTACTTC.

The genes are TRBV30 and TRBJ1-2; 7 bases fit TRBD1. CDR1 is GTSNPN, CDR2 SVGIG, per germline (reference sequence). Unmatched junction bases numbered 8, after V lost 2 bases and J lost 8 bases. The CDR3 spans 13 residues. CDR3 nucleotides: TGTGCCTGGAGTCGACAGGGACTGAACGGCTACACCTTC. This codes for CAWSRQGLNGYTF.

V usage is TRBV7-8 and J usage is TRBJ2-2; the match to TRBD2 covers 9 bases. Looked up from germline, CDR1 is SGHVS and CDR2 is FQNEAQ. The CDR3 sequence is 14 residues long. V gave up 8 bases and J gave up 5 bases; unmatched junction bases: 6. The CDR3 DNA is TGTGCCAGCGGAGAGCGGGGGGAAACCGGGGAGCTGTTTTTT. It is translated as CASGERGETGELFF.

The chain combines TRBV2 with TRBJ2-3; TRBD2 agrees at 8 bases. V shed 8 bases, J shed 7 bases, and the junction held 11 bases outside the gene matches. The germline CDR1 and CDR2 sequences are SNHLY and FYNNEI. The CDR3 runs 14 residues. CDR3 protein: CASADNRGGNTQYF. Here the CDR3 DNA reads TGTGCCAGCGCAGACAACCGGGGGGGAAATACGCAGTATTTT. The full variable domain, in which reference TRBV2 and TRBJ2-3 provide the parts outside the CDR3, is EPEVTQTPSHQVTQMGQEVILRCVPISNHLYFYWYRQILGQKVEFLVSFYNNEISEKSEIFDDQFSVERPDGSNFTLKIRSTKLEDSAMYFCASADNRGGNTQYFGPGTRLTVL.